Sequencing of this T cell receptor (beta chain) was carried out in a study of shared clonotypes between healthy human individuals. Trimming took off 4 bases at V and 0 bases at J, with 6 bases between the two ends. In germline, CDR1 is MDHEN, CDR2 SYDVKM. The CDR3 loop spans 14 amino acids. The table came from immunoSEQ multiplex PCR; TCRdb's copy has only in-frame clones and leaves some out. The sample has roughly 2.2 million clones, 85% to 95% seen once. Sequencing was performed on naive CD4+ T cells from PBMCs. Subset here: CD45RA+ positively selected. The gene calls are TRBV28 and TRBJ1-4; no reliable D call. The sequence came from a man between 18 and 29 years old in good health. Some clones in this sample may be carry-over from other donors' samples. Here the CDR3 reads CASSYSPTNEKLFF. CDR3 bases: TGTGCCAGCAGTTACAGTCCAACTAATGAAAAACTGTTTTTT. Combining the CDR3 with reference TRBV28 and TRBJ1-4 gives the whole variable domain DVKVTQSSRYLVKRTGEKVFLECVQDMDHENMFWYRQDPGLGLRLIYFSYDVKMKEKGDIPEGYSVSREKKERFSLILESASTNQTSMYLCASSYSPTNEKLFFGSGTQLSVL.